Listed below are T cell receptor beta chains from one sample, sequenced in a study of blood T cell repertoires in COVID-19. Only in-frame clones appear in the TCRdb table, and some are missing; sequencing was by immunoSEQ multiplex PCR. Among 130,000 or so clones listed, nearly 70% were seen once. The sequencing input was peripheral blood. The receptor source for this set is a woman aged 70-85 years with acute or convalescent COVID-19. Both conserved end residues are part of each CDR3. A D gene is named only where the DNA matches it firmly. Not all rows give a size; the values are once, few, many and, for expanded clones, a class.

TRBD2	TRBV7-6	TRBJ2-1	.	CASSFGLAANNEQFF	TGTGCCAGCAGCTTCGGACTAGCAGCAAACAATGAGCAGTTCTTC
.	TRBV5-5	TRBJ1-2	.	CASSLGTALGYGYTF	TGTGCCAGCAGCTTGGGGACAGCCCTTGGCTATGGCTACACCTTC
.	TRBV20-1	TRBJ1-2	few	CSAPTSGGYTF	TGCAGTGCCCCCACAAGCGGAGGCTACACCTTC
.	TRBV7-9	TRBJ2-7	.	CASSKGAGYEQYF	TGTGCCAGCAGTAAAGGGGCAGGCTACGAGCAGTACTTC
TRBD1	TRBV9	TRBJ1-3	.	CASSTGQGSSGNTIYF	TGTGCCAGCAGCACGGGACAGGGAAGTTCCGGAAACACCATATATTTT
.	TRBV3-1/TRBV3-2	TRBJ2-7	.	CASSRRASYEQYF	TGTGCCAGCAGCCGCAGGGCCTCCTACGAGCAGTACTTC
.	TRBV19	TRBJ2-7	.	CASSIGNRVNEQYF	TGTGCCAGTAGTATAGGCAACAGGGTGAACGAGCAGTACTTC
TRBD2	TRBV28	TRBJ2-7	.	CASSSHSGSGDEQYF	TGTGCCAGCAGTTCCCATAGCGGGAGCGGGGACGAGCAGTACTTC
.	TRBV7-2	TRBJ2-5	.	CASSSVTGLQETQYF	TGTGCCAGCAGCTCGGTGACAGGCCTACAAGAGACCCAGTACTTC
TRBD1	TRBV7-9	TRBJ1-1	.	CASSARGEDTEAFF	TGTGCCAGCAGCGCCAGGGGGGAGGACACTGAAGCTTTCTTT
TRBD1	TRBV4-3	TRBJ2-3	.	CASSQVVGQGACTDTQYF	TGCGCCAGCAGCCAAGTCGTGGGACAGGGGGCTTGTACAGATACGCAGTATTTT
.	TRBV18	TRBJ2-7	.	CASSRRASYEQYF	TGTGCCAGCTCCAGGAGGGCCTCCTACGAGCAGTACTTC
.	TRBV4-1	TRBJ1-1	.	CASSQEFRNTEAFF	TGCGCCAGCAGCCAAGAATTCAGGAACACTGAAGCTTTCTTT
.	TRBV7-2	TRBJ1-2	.	CASSLEPRWDTTYTF	TGTGCCAGCAGCTTAGAACCTCGGTGGGACACCACCTACACCTTC
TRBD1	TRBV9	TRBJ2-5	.	CASSQQGAWETQYF	TGTGCCAGCAGCCAACAGGGGGCCTGGGAGACCCAGTACTTC
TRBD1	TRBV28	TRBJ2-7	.	CASSLWGQGKGYEQYF	TGTGCCAGCAGTTTATGGGGACAGGGGAAAGGCTACGAGCAGTACTTC
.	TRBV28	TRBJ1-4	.	CASTPIATNEKLFF	TGTGCCAGCACCCCAATTGCAACTAATGAAAAACTGTTTTTT
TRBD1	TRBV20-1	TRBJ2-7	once	CSASSGTDYEQYF	TGCAGTGCTAGTTCCGGGACAGACTACGAGCAGTACTTC
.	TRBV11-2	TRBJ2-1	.	CASSSQIISSYNEQFF	TGTGCCAGCAGCTCTCAGATTATAAGCTCCTACAATGAGCAGTTCTTC
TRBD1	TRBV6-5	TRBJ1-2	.	CASSYMGQNYGYTF	TGTGCCAGCAGTTATATGGGACAGAACTATGGCTACACCTTC
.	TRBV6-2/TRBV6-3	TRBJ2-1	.	CASSQRVEQFF	TGTGCCAGCAGTCAGAGGGTTGAGCAGTTCTTC
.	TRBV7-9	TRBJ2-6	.	CASSLGSSSGANVLTF	TGTGCCAGCAGCTTAGGCAGTTCGTCTGGGGCCAACGTCCTGACTTTC
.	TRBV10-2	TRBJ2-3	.	CASSETSGGDTQYF	TGCGCCAGCAGTGAGACGAGTGGTGGAGATACGCAGTATTTT
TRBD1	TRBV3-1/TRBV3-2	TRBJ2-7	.	CASSQQEGQGYEQYF	TGTGCCAGCAGCCAACAGGAAGGACAGGGCTACGAGCAGTACTTC
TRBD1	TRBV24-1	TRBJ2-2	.	CATSPGQGLGELFF	TGTGCCACCAGTCCGGGACAGGGACTCGGGGAGCTGTTTTTT
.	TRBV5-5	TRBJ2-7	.	CASSLVRTTYEQYF	TGTGCCAGCAGCTTGGTGAGAACGACCTACGAGCAGTACTTC
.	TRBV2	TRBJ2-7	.	CASVGDSSYEQYF	TGTGCCAGCGTCGGGGACTCATCCTACGAGCAGTACTTC
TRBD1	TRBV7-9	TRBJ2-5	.	CASSLLVLTGSETQYF	TGTGCCAGCAGCTTACTTGTTTTGACAGGGTCCGAGACCCAGTACTTC
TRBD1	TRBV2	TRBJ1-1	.	CASMKDRVNTEAFF	TGTGCCAGCATGAAGGACAGGGTGAACACTGAAGCTTTCTTT
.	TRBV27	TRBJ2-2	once	CASSFSTGTGELFF	TGTGCCAGCAGTTTCTCCACAGGGACCGGGGAGCTGTTTTTT
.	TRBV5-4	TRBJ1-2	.	CASSLRGGTNYGYTF	TGTGCCAGCAGCTTGCGTGGGGGCACAAACTATGGCTACACCTTC
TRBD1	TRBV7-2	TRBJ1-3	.	CASSLLGKTGSGNTIYF	TGTGCCAGCAGCTTACTAGGAAAGACAGGGTCTGGAAACACCATATATTTT
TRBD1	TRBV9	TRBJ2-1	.	CASSRQGANNEQFF	TGTGCCAGCAGCCGACAGGGGGCTAACAATGAGCAGTTCTTC
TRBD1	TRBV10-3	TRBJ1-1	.	CAISQGQPNTEAFF	TGTGCCATCAGTCAGGGACAGCCTAACACTGAAGCTTTCTTT
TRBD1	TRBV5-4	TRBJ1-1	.	CASSQGGGFTEAFF	TGTGCCAGCAGCCAAGGAGGGGGCTTCACTGAAGCTTTCTTT
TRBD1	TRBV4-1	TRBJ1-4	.	CASSQWAGGSTNEKLFF	TGCGCCAGCAGCCAATGGGCAGGGGGTTCAACTAATGAAAAACTGTTTTTT
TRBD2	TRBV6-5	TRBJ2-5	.	CASRQGLALSTQYF	TGTGCCAGCAGGCAGGGACTAGCTTTGTCGACCCAGTACTTC
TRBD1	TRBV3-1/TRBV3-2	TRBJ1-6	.	CASSLGQGGSPLHF	TGTGCCAGCAGCCTGGGACAGGGAGGATCACCCCTCCACTTT
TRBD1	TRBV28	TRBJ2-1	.	CASKSPRSGTGGHNEQFF	TGTGCCAGCAAGTCCCCCCGTTCCGGGACAGGGGGACACAATGAGCAGTTCTTC
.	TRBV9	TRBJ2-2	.	CASSEFGADTGELFF	TGTGCCAGCAGTGAGTTTGGGGCCGACACCGGGGAGCTGTTTTTT
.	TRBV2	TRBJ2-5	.	CASKTGSQETQYF	TGTGCCAGCAAAACAGGGTCCCAAGAGACCCAGTACTTC
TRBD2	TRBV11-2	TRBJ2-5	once	CASSLGTSGLSQETQYF	TGTGCCAGCAGCTTAGGGACTAGCGGGTTAAGCCAAGAGACCCAGTACTTC
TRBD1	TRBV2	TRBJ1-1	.	CASTLRGDRNTEAFF	TGTGCCAGCACCTTAAGGGGGGACAGAAACACTGAAGCTTTCTTT
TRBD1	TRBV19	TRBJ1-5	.	CASSISRQGHQPQHF	TGTGCCAGTAGTATCTCCCGACAGGGGCATCAGCCCCAGCATTTT
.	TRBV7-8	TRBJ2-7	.	CASSRDWSYEQYF	TGTGCCAGCAGCCGGGACTGGTCATACGAGCAGTACTTC
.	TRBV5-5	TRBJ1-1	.	CASSLARTGLNTEAFF	TGTGCCAGCAGCCTGGCCCGGACGGGATTGAACACTGAAGCTTTCTTT
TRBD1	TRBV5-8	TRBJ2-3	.	CASSLGQGRKTDTQYF	TGTGCCAGCAGCTTGGGACAGGGGAGGAAGACAGATACGCAGTATTTT
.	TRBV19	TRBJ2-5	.	CASRGSRGRGEETQYF	TGTGCCAGTAGGGGGAGTCGAGGGCGAGGAGAAGAGACCCAGTACTTC
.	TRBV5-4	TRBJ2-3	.	CASSLGGISTDTQYF	TGTGCCAGCAGCTTGGGCGGGATTAGCACAGATACGCAGTATTTT
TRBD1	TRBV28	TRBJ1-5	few	CASSLWGTVLSNQPQHF	TGTGCCAGCAGTTTATGGGGGACAGTGCTAAGCAATCAGCCCCAGCATTTT
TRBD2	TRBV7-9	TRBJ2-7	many	CASSQAGGPYEQYF	TGTGCCAGCAGCCAAGCGGGAGGGCCCTACGAGCAGTACTTC
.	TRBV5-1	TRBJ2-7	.	CASSLWAPEYEQYF	TGCGCCAGCAGCCTATGGGCTCCAGAGTACGAGCAGTACTTC
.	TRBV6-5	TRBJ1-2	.	CASRETGSGYGYTF	TGTGCCAGCAGAGAGACAGGTTCTGGCTATGGCTACACCTTC
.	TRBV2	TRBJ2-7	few	CASMLLGGEQYF	TGTGCCAGCATGCTACTCGGAGGCGAGCAGTACTTC
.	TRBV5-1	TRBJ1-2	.	CASSLAPGANYGYTF	TGCGCCAGCAGCTTGGCACCAGGGGCTAACTATGGCTACACCTTC
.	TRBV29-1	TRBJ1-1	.	CSVFGEWTEAFF	TGCAGCGTTTTCGGGGAGTGGACTGAAGCTTTCTTT
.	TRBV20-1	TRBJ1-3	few	CSATTSNTIYF	TGCAGTGCCACCACATCAAACACCATATATTTT
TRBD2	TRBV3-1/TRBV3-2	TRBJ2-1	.	CASSRGTSGRSYNEQFF	TGTGCCAGCAGCCGCGGGACTAGCGGGAGATCCTACAATGAGCAGTTCTTC